A single sample gave rise to the 28 T cell receptor beta chains below, sequenced in a study of neurological immune-mediated disorders (dated by TCRdb to about 2019). The library was produced with 5' RACE. Sequenced using an Illumina HiSeq 2500. TCRdb's own reprocessing of the public reads used fastp at Q25 and MiXCR and kept productive beta chains. Each entry is one CDR3 protein sequence, shown with its most common DNA and genes. In all, the sample holds tens of thousands of distinct CDR3 sequences, and roughly 14% of those were seen once. The ten most abundant clones make up around 27% of the sample. The sample comprised PBMCs. These TCRs come from a woman aged 50 to 60 with HTLV-1-associated myelopathy (HAM/TSP).

The chain joins TRBV11-2 to TRBJ2-1; no reliable D call. This CDR3 comprises 15 residues. V dropped 3 bases and J dropped 8 bases, with 17 bases sitting between them. The germline V gene has CDR1 SGHAT and CDR2 FQNNGV. The CDR3 protein is CASSFAPSSWDEQFF. The CDR3 coding sequence is TGTGCCAGCAGCTTTGCCCCTTCGAGTTGGGATGAGCAGTTCTTC. Filled out from reference TRBV11-2 and TRBJ2-1, the complete variable domain reads EAGVAQSPRYKIIEKRQSVAFWCNPISGHATLYWYQQILGQGPKLLIQFQNNGVVDDSQLPKDRFSAERLKGVDSTLKIQPAKLEDSAVYLCASSFAPSSWDEQFFGPGTRLTVL.

The gene calls are TRBV5-1 and TRBJ2-1, with 10 nucleotides matching TRBD2. Germline V gene data show CDR1 as SGHRS and CDR2 as YFSETQ. With 2 bases clipped from V and 6 bases from J, the junction kept 2 bases outside the gene matches. This CDR3 has 14 amino acids. The CDR3 DNA is TGCGCCAGCAGCTTAGCGGGGGGGCCCAATGAGCAGTTCTTC. Amino acids: CASSLAGGPNEQFF.

This clonotype appeared many times. This chain connects TRBV6-2 or TRBV6-3 to TRBJ2-5, with D unclear. Germline V lookup: CDR1 MNHEY, CDR2 SVGEGT. The CDR3 totals 13 residues. V lost 5 bases, J lost 7 bases, and 14 bases lay in between. Here the CDR3 DNA reads TGTGCCAGCAGTCAACACCTAATGGGGACCCAGTACTTC. Translated: CASSQHLMGTQYF.

This clonotype was observed many times. This rearrangement joins TRBV20-1 to TRBJ1-1; 8 bases agree with TRBD1. The CDR3 loop spans 13 amino acids. Losses at the gene ends were 6 bases for V and 1 base for J; bases not matched to a gene: 4. Germline-derived CDR1 and CDR2 are DFQATT and SNEGSKA (reference sequence). CDR3 nucleotides: TGCAGTGCCCTAGGACAGGGGAACACTGAAGCTTTCTTT. Translated, it gives CSALGQGNTEAFF.

This clonotype was seen ten or more times. One junction end does not reproduce the germline sequence, and a read error may be involved. The V gene is TRBV7-7, the J gene TRBJ2-2, with TRBD1 identical over 10 bases. From germline, CDR1 is SSHAT and CDR2 FNYEAQ (reference sequence). The CDR3 length is 15 residues. The CDR3 is CASSLGTGDTGELFF. In DNA form, the CDR3 reads TGTGCTAGCAGCTTAGGGACAGGGGACACCGGGGAGCTGTTTTTT.

This clonotype has a count of ten or more. The V and J genes are TRBV7-9 and TRBJ2-5, with 11 bases identical to TRBD2. CDR1 and CDR2 from the germline V gene are SEHNR and FQNEAQ (reference sequence). V lost 5 bases and J lost 1; bases outside the gene matches: 6. This CDR3 is 16 amino acids long. The CDR3 loop is CASSDGTSGPQETQYF. For the CDR3, the DNA is TGTGCCAGCAGCGACGGGACTAGCGGTCCCCAAGAGACCCAGTACTTC. Full variable domain (remainder filled in from reference TRBV7-9 and TRBJ2-5): DTGVSQNPRHKITKRGQNVTFRCDPISEHNRLYWYRQTLGQGPEFLTYFQNEAQLEKSRLLSDRFSAERPKGSFSTLEIQRTEQGDSAMYLCASSDGTSGPQETQYFGPGTRLLVL.

This clonotype appeared many times. The rearrangement links TRBV7-6 to TRBJ1-5, with D possibly being TRBD1 (5 bases). Germline V gene lookup returns CDR1 SGHVS and CDR2 FNYEAQ. The CDR3 contains 13 residues. V lost 4 bases and J lost 6, with 10 bases in between. The CDR3 DNA is TGTGCCAGCAGCTCCCGGGACCTTCAGCCCCAGCATTTT. Translation gives CASSSRDLQPQHF.

This clonotype was observed many times. V usage is TRBV7-9 and J usage is TRBJ1-1; D perhaps matches TRBD1 (5 bases). The V gene lost 2 bases and the J gene lost 1 base, with 14 bases spanning the gap. The CDR3 spans 16 residues. Looked up from germline, CDR1 is SEHNR and CDR2 is FQNEAQ (reference sequence). The CDR3 nucleotides are TGTGCCAGCAGCTTATACCCGCCGGGACGGAACACTGAAGCTTTCTTT. Amino acids: CASSLYPPGRNTEAFF.

This clonotype was recorded at least ten times. The chain recombines TRBV12-3 or TRBV12-4 with TRBJ1-3; D not certain. The germline V and J ends were trimmed by 3 bases and 2 bases, with 5 bases remaining between them. The CDR3 is 13 residues long. The CDR3 loop is CASSFIAGNTIYF. CDR3 DNA sequence: TGTGCCAGCAGTTTTATCGCTGGAAACACCATATATTTT.

Many counts were recorded for this clonotype. The chain joins TRBV4-3 to TRBJ1-3; 9 bases line up with TRBD1. This CDR3 contains 15 residues. Germline V gives CDR1 LGHNA, CDR2 YSLEER. J lost 2 bases, V lost 6 bases, and 5 bases had no gene match. The CDR3 protein is CASRPGTGTGNTIYF. The CDR3 bases are TGCGCCAGCAGACCCGGGACAGGGACTGGAAACACCATATATTTT.

This clonotype was picked up many times. The chain employs TRBV27 and TRBJ2-1; no reliable D call. The CDR3 spans 15 residues. Germline lookup yields CDR1 MNHEY and CDR2 SMNVEV (reference sequence). V was shortened by 2 bases and J by 5 bases, with 13 bases between the two germline ends. The CDR3 DNA follows: TGTGCCAGCAGTTTAATGGCTCTTCCGAACAATGAGCAGTTCTTC. Encoded protein: CASSLMALPNNEQFF.

The sample holds many counts of this clonotype. The chain carries TRBV3-1 and TRBJ2-4, with TRBD2 as a possible D gene (5 bases). CDR3 size: 15 residues. V was pared by 4 bases and J by 3 bases, with 13 bases between. CDR1 and CDR2 (germline): LGHDT, YNNKEL (reference sequence). CDR3 sequence: CASSPLREGKNIQYF. The CDR3 region has the DNA TGTGCCAGCAGCCCTCTACGGGAAGGCAAAAACATTCAGTACTTC.

This clonotype was detected many times. The chain uses TRBV7-2 and TRBJ2-3; TRBD1 agrees at 8 bases. Losses at the gene ends were 5 bases for V and 1 base for J; bases not matched to a gene: 8. Germline V CDR1 and CDR2: SGHTA, FQGNSA. CDR3 length: 16 residues. CDR3 nucleotide sequence: TGTGCCAGCAGCCCGAACAGGGGGGCGGGCACAGATACGCAGTATTTT. Translating gives CASSPNRGAGTDTQYF. The full variable domain, completed using reference TRBV7-2 and TRBJ2-3, is GAGVSQSPSNKVTEKGKDVELRCDPISGHTALYWYRQSLGQGLEFLIYFQGNSAPDKSGLPSDRFSAERTGGSVSTLTIQRTQQEDSAVYLCASSPNRGAGTDTQYFGPGTRLTVL.

This clonotype showed up many times. The chain is built from TRBV7-2 and TRBJ1-1, with D perhaps TRBD1 (5 bases). Trimming pared 6 bases from V and 1 base from J, leaving 12 bases between. Germline values: CDR1 SGHTA, CDR2 FQGNSA. This CDR3 is built from 14 residues. CDR3 amino acids: CASRAGRSNTEAFF. The CDR3 DNA follows: TGTGCCAGCAGAGCGGGACGGTCGAACACTGAAGCTTTCTTT.

This clonotype was seen ten or more times. V gene TRBV6-5 combines with J gene TRBJ1-6; TRBD1 agrees at 7 bases. The CDR3 runs 15 residues. Germline CDR1 is MNHEY and CDR2 is SVGAGI. V was pared by 5 bases and J by 12 bases, with 13 bases of the junction left unmatched. The chain's CDR3 is CASSPFPGGRKPLHF. The DNA of the CDR3 is TGTGCCAGCAGTCCTTTCCCAGGGGGACGAAAACCCCTCCACTTT.

The chain employs TRBV5-1 and TRBJ2-7; TRBD1 agrees at 9 bases. Germline CDR1 and CDR2: SGHRS and YFSETQ. CDR3 size: 14 residues. The ends lost 0 bases at V and 6 bases at J; junction bases unmatched: 4. CDR3 residues: CASSLAGQGSEQYF. Written as DNA, the CDR3 is TGCGCCAGCAGCTTGGCAGGACAGGGGAGCGAGCAGTACTTC.

There are many counts of this clonotype. V and J are TRBV6-2 or TRBV6-3 and TRBJ2-2; D may be TRBD2 (5 bases). Trimming removed 6 bases at V and 3 bases at J, with 14 bases between. Per the germline V gene, CDR1 is MNHEY and CDR2 is SVGEGT. This CDR3 has 15 amino acids. The CDR3 DNA is TGTGCCAGCAGCAGCTTGCGGGCGCACACCGGGGAGCTGTTTTTT. This sequence encodes CASSSLRAHTGELFF.

In this sample, this clonotype turned up many times. V and J are TRBV24-1 and TRBJ2-7, with D hard to call. The CDR3 loop spans 12 amino acids. V was cut by 6 bases and J by 7 bases, with 12 bases left in between. CDR1 is KGHDR, CDR2 SFDVKD, per germline. The CDR3 reads CATSSLLGEQYF. DNA of the CDR3: TGTGCCACCAGTTCACTCCTTGGGGAGCAGTACTTC.

This clonotype occurred many times. The chain joins TRBV12-3 or TRBV12-4 to TRBJ2-2; D unresolved. Trimming took 5 bases from V and 4 from J, leaving 11 bases between them. CDR3 length: 14 residues. CDR3 amino acids: CASSARALTGELFF. In DNA, the CDR3 is TGTGCCAGCAGTGCCCGGGCCCTCACCGGGGAGCTGTTTTTT.

This clonotype appeared many times. The genes are TRBV6-2 or TRBV6-3 and TRBJ2-6; TRBD2 is a possible D gene (6 bases). The CDR3 extends over 14 amino acids. The V end was cut by 6 bases, the J end by 2 bases, with 8 bases between. Germline loops: CDR1 MNHEY, CDR2 SVGEGT. CDR3 amino acids: CASSGGPGANVLTF. Here the CDR3 DNA reads TGTGCCAGCAGCGGGGGTCCTGGGGCCAACGTCCTGACTTTC.

This clonotype was seen ten or more times. The chain uses TRBV7-2 and TRBJ2-7; TRBD1 matches 9 bases. Germline V gene lookup returns CDR1 SGHTA and CDR2 FQGNSA. There are 15 residues in the CDR3. The trim removed 7 bases at V and 5 bases at J, leaving 12 bases unmatched. The CDR3: CASKTTGTGWNEQYF. The CDR3 nucleotides read TGTGCCAGCAAGACGACCGGGACAGGGTGGAACGAGCAGTACTTC.

This clonotype was counted ten times or more. The rearrangement joins TRBV20-1 to TRBJ1-5; 8 nucleotides agree with TRBD1. Per germline, CDR1 DFQATT and CDR2 SNEGSKA (reference sequence). V gave up 5 bases and J gave up 1 base; unmatched junction bases: 13. This CDR3 spans 17 amino acids. The CDR3 nucleotides read TGCAGTGCTTCACCCCCCCCGACAGGGGCGAGCAATCAGCCCCAGCATTTT. Translating it yields CSASPPPTGASNQPQHF.

This clonotype was observed at least ten times. This chain connects TRBV12-3 or TRBV12-4 to TRBJ2-2; tentatively, D is TRBD2 (6 bases). There are 11 residues in the CDR3. Trimming cost V 8 bases and J 6 bases, with 7 bases left between them. This CDR3 reads CASGGSGELFF. In DNA, the CDR3 is TGTGCCAGCGGGGGGTCCGGGGAGCTGTTTTTT.

Ten or more counts support this clonotype. The rearrangement links TRBV12-3 or TRBV12-4 to TRBJ2-1; possibly TRBD1 or TRBD2 for D (5 bases each). CDR3 length: 12 residues. Trimming removed 6 bases at V and 9 bases at J, with 12 bases between. The CDR3 coding sequence is TGTGCCAGCAGCCTACAAGGGACTGAGCAGTTCTTC. Encoded protein: CASSLQGTEQFF.

This clonotype was counted ten times or more. V gene TRBV7-2 combines with J gene TRBJ1-2, with 7 bases fitting TRBD1. The CDR3 totals 14 residues. V was pared by 5 bases and J by 4 bases, with 7 bases of the junction left unmatched. Germline V gene sequence: CDR1 SGHTA, CDR2 FQGNSA. The CDR3 sequence is CASSPRGGGYGYTF. The DNA for the CDR3 is TGTGCCAGCAGCCCCCGAGGGGGCGGCTATGGCTACACCTTC.

The sample holds many counts of this clonotype. The chain recombines TRBV20-1 with TRBJ2-7, with 10 nucleotides matching TRBD1. Germline V lookup: CDR1 DFQATT, CDR2 SNEGSKA (reference sequence). This CDR3 contains 15 residues. V shed 0 bases and J 6 bases; nucleotides not matched to a gene: 8. The CDR3 DNA reads TGCAGTGCTAGAGATTCCGGGACAGGGGCAGGCGAGCAGTACTTC. Its protein is CSARDSGTGAGEQYF.

This clonotype appeared many times. This chain uses TRBV9 with TRBJ2-7; 10 positions match TRBD1. This CDR3 has 15 amino acids. Germline lookup yields CDR1 SGDLS and CDR2 YYNGEE. After removal of 0 bases from V and 2 bases from J, the junction contained 2 bases not matched to a gene. The CDR3: CASSVGTGGAYEQYF. The CDR3 nucleotides read TGTGCCAGCAGCGTAGGGACAGGGGGGGCCTACGAGCAGTACTTC.

On this clonotype: Possible read error: a much larger clone is one base away. The rearrangement uses TRBV6-2 or TRBV6-3 and TRBJ1-1; D remains ambiguous. The CDR3 loop spans 17 amino acids. CDR1 and CDR2 (germline): MNHEY, SVGEGT. V was shortened by 7 bases and J by 4 bases, with 25 bases between the two germline ends. CDR3 amino acids: CASTSPHYSDGITEAFF. As DNA, the CDR3 is TGTGCCAGCACTTCGCCCCACTATTCGGATGGGATCACTGAAGCTTTCTTT.